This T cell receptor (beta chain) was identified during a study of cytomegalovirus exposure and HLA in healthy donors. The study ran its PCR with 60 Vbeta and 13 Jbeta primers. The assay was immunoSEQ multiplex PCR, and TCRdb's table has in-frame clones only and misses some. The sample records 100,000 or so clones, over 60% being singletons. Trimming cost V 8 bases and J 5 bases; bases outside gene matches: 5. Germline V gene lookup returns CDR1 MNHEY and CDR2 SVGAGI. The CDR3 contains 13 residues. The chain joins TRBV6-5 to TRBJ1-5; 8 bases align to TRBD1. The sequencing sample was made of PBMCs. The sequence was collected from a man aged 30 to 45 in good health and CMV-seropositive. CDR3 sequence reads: CASRTGRHQPQHF. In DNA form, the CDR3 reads TGTGCCAGCCGGACAGGGCGGCATCAGCCCCAGCATTTT.